The rows below give T cell receptor beta chains drawn from one sample of a study of identical twins. TCRdb redid the calling of the 5' RACE reads with MiXCR, one entry per CDR3 protein. Of about 720,000 distinct CDR3 sequences listed, less than 10% are singletons. This same sample was also part of a study on yellow fever vaccine responses in identical twins.

The source material was PBMCs. The receptors stem from a woman younger than 30 in good health. Each CDR3 is given with its conserved first and last residue. The D gene is left open where the match is weak. Expanded clones get a size class; other rows say once, few or many, or leave the size out.

abundance,v_gene,d_gene,j_gene,CDR3aa,CDR3nt
few,TRBV27,-,TRBJ1-1,CASSLIGTRAEAFF,TGTGCCAGCAGTTTAATCGGGACAAGGGCTGAAGCTTTCTTT
few,TRBV11-1,TRBD1,TRBJ2-2,CASSLKTAVGQGDTGELFF,TGTGCCAGCAGCTTAAAAACCGCCGTAGGACAGGGGGACACCGGGGAGCTGTTTTTT
-,TRBV15,-,TRBJ2-7,CATQGFAYEQYF,TGTGCCACCCAGGGGTTCGCCTACGAGCAGTACTTC
few,TRBV6-5,-,TRBJ2-2,CASSYSSGFRNTGELFF,TGTGCCAGCAGTTACAGTTCCGGCTTCCGCAACACCGGGGAGCTGTTTTTT
-,TRBV20-1,TRBD2,TRBJ2-5,CSARLAGGETQYF,TGCAGTGCTAGACTAGCGGGAGGGGAGACCCAGTACTTC
few,TRBV4-3,-,TRBJ2-3,CASSPSGGGAWPDTQYF,TGCGCCAGCAGCCCCTCGGGAGGGGGCGCGTGGCCAGATACGCAGTATTTT
-,TRBV7-6,TRBD2,TRBJ2-3,CASSPSLGGPPDTQYF,TGTGCCAGCAGCCCCTCGTTGGGAGGGCCCCCAGATACGCAGTATTTT
many,TRBV7-6,-,TRBJ1-6,CASSLAPQDSSNSPLHF,TGTGCCAGCAGCTTAGCGCCCCAGGACAGTTCAAATTCACCCCTCCACTTT
-,TRBV20-1,-,TRBJ2-7,CSARAPHEQYF,TGCAGTGCCCGGGCCCCCCACGAGCAGTACTTC
-,TRBV4-1,TRBD2,TRBJ2-3,CASSQGLASNIDTQYF,TGCGCCAGCAGCCAGGGACTAGCGTCGAACATCGATACGCAGTATTTT
-,TRBV24-1,TRBD2,TRBJ2-1,CATSIAGRYSYNEQFF,TGTGCCACCAGTATTGCCGGGAGGTATAGCTACAATGAGCAGTTCTTC
few,TRBV4-3,-,TRBJ2-3,CASSQTPQGDTQYF,TGCGCCAGCAGCCAAACGCCCCAGGGGGATACGCAGTATTTT
-,TRBV7-2,-,TRBJ2-3,CASSLARARTDTQYF,TGTGCCAGCAGCTTAGCGCGGGCCCGCACAGATACGCAGTATTTT
few,TRBV9,-,TRBJ2-7,CASSVAGTWGASYEQYF,TGTGCCAGCAGCGTAGCCGGGACATGGGGGGCCTCCTACGAGCAGTACTTC
many,TRBV9,-,TRBJ1-2,CASSVDVGANYGYTF,TGTGCCAGCAGCGTAGATGTGGGAGCTAACTATGGCTACACCTTC
few,TRBV7-3,-,TRBJ2-1,CASSLRVGRGDNEQFF,TGTGCCAGCAGCTTAAGGGTGGGGCGGGGAGACAATGAGCAGTTCTTC
-,TRBV30,TRBD2,TRBJ2-7,CAWSVLAGSYEQYF,TGTGCCTGGAGTGTTTTAGCGGGGTCCTACGAGCAGTACTTC
-,TRBV5-6,TRBD1,TRBJ2-7,CASRFGTGLYEQYF,TGTGCCAGCAGGTTCGGGACAGGGCTGTACGAGCAGTACTTC
few,TRBV28,-,TRBJ2-1,CASSPSQTSRNEQFF,TGTGCCAGCAGTCCCTCCCAAACGTCACGCAATGAGCAGTTCTTC
-,TRBV2,-,TRBJ2-1,CASGISGTAVFF,TGTGCCAGCGGCATCTCCGGGACGGCCGTGTTCTTC
-,TRBV27,-,TRBJ1-2,CASSDRKLGFYPRIDYGYTF,TGTGCCAGCAGTGACAGGAAATTGGGATTCTACCCCAGGATCGATTATGGCTACACCTTC
-,TRBV6-1,TRBD1,TRBJ1-4,CASTDRARQEKLFF,TGTGCCAGCACCGACAGGGCTCGGCAAGAAAAACTGTTTTTT
many,TRBV11-1,TRBD2,TRBJ2-3,CASSFGLAGGSKSTDTQYF,TGTGCCAGCAGCTTCGGACTAGCGGGGGGAAGTAAATCGACAGATACGCAGTATTTT
-,TRBV6-5,-,TRBJ2-2,CASSYWGEAGELFF,TGTGCCAGCAGTTACTGGGGCGAGGCCGGGGAGCTGTTTTTT
few,TRBV19,-,TRBJ2-7,CASSPTAVPYEQYF,TGTGCCAGTAGTCCGACAGCGGTTCCTTACGAGCAGTACTTC
many,TRBV29-1,-,TRBJ2-1,CSASLNNEQFF,TGCAGCGCCTCGTTGAACAATGAGCAGTTCTTC
-,TRBV15,TRBD2,TRBJ2-7,CATSREPSSGVSSYEQYF,TGTGCCACCAGCAGAGAACCGTCTAGCGGGGTCAGCTCCTACGAGCAGTACTTC
few,TRBV28,-,TRBJ2-1,CASNRESSYNEQFF,TGTGCCAGCAACCGGGAGAGCTCCTACAATGAGCAGTTCTTC
few,TRBV11-2,TRBD2,TRBJ2-7,CASSLDLAGVSEQYF,TGTGCCAGCAGCTTAGATCTAGCGGGAGTATCCGAGCAGTACTTC
few,TRBV11-2,TRBD2,TRBJ2-7,CASSWAGVSYEQYF,TGTGCCAGCAGCTGGGCGGGGGTCTCCTACGAGCAGTACTTC
many,TRBV7-3,TRBD2,TRBJ2-7,CASSLAGTSREQYF,TGTGCCAGCAGCCTAGCAGGGACTAGCAGGGAGCAGTACTTC
-,TRBV11-2,TRBD2,TRBJ2-3,CASSLDPLAGALGTDTQYF,TGTGCCAGCAGCTTAGATCCACTAGCGGGGGCGCTAGGTACAGATACGCAGTATTTT
few,TRBV10-3,-,TRBJ2-7,CAITKTLSSYEQYF,TGTGCCATCACCAAGACACTTAGCTCCTACGAGCAGTACTTC
-,TRBV3-1,-,TRBJ2-7,CASSQEKGSYEQYF,TGTGCCAGCAGCCAAGAAAAAGGCTCCTACGAGCAGTACTTC
few,TRBV15,-,TRBJ2-1,CATSRVGGDYNEQFF,TGTGCCACCAGCAGAGTTGGCGGGGACTACAATGAGCAGTTCTTC
few,TRBV20-1,-,TRBJ2-7,CSARGSAPQRQYF,TGCAGTGCTAGAGGGTCGGCCCCGCAAAGGCAGTACTTC
-,TRBV6-5,TRBD2,TRBJ2-1,CASSYSAGVTNEQFF,TGTGCCAGCAGTTACTCGGCGGGAGTCACGAATGAGCAGTTCTTC
few,TRBV4-1,-,TRBJ2-5,CASSEIRWSQETQYF,TGCGCCAGCAGCGAAATCCGTTGGAGCCAAGAGACCCAGTACTTC
few,TRBV3-1,TRBD2,TRBJ2-7,CASSPRLSGVTYEQYF,TGTGCCAGCAGCCCGCGACTTAGCGGGGTCACCTACGAGCAGTACTTC
few,TRBV5-1,TRBD1,TRBJ1-4,CASSYGQGSVYEKLFF,TGCGCCAGCAGCTACGGACAGGGATCGGTCTATGAAAAACTGTTTTTT
-,TRBV4-1,-,TRBJ2-7,CASSQGLTPGEQYF,TGCGCCAGCAGCCAAGGTCTCACACCGGGCGAGCAGTACTTC